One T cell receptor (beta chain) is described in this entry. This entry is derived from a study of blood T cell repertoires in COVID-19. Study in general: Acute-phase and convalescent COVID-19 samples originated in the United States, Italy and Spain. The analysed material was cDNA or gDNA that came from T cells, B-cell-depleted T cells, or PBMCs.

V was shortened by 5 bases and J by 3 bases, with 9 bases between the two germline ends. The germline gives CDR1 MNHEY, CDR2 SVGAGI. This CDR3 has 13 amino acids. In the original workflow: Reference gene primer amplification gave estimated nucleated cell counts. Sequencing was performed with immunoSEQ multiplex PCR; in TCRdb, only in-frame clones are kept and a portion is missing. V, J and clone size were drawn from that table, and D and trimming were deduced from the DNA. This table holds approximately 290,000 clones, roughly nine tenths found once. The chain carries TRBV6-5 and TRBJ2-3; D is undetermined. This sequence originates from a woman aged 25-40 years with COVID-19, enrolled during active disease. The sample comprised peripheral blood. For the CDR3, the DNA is TGTGCCAGCAGTCGAGATTGGACAGATACGCAGTATTTT. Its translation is CASSRDWTDTQYF.